The 27 T cell receptor beta chains below all came from one sample that was sequenced in a study of cytotoxic CD8 clonotypes in ibrutinib-treated CLL. Sequencing was performed with immunoSEQ multiplex PCR; in TCRdb, only in-frame clones are kept and a portion is missing. The sample records 49,000 or so clones, 53% being singletons. The source material was PBMCs, sampled after 12 months of ibrutinib treatment. The receptors shown here come from a human donor with chronic lymphocytic leukemia.

V gene TRBV6-6 combines with J gene TRBJ1-6; 8 nucleotides agree with TRBD1. The germline gives CDR1 MNHNY, CDR2 SVGAGI (reference sequence). V gave up 7 bases and J gave up 9 bases; unmatched junction bases: 11. This CDR3 is built from 15 residues. The CDR3 coding sequence is TGTGCCAGCAAAACTTCGCAGGGGGCCGGTTCACCCCTCCACTTT. The encoded protein is CASKTSQGAGSPLHF.

The chain couples TRBV19 to TRBJ1-6; D gene uncertain. CDR1 is LNHDA and CDR2 is SQIVND in the germline V gene (reference sequence). With 4 bases removed from V and 0 bases from J, the gap between germline ends came to 13 bases. The length of the CDR3 is 17 residues. Here the CDR3 DNA reads TGTGCCAGTAGTACCGGAGGAATTAGCTCCTATAATTCACCCCTCCACTTT. Translated: CASSTGGISSYNSPLHF. The full variable domain, rest sourced from reference TRBV19 and TRBJ1-6, is DGGITQSPKYLFRKEGQNVTLSCEQNLNHDAMYWYRQDPGQGLRLIYYSQIVNDFQKGDIAEGYSVSREKKESFPLTVTSAQKNPTAFYLCASSTGGISSYNSPLHFGNGTRLTVT.

The chain carries TRBV15 and TRBJ1-2; unclear D gene. This CDR3 contains 19 residues. Between the trimmed V and J ends, which lost 0 bases and 0 bases, there was a span of 20 bases. Germline lookup yields CDR1 LNHNV and CDR2 YYDKDF (reference sequence). DNA of the CDR3: TGTGCCACCAGCAGAGATCTCTCTCCCGCCCAGCCAGCTAACTATGGCTACACCTTC. This translates into CATSRDLSPAQPANYGYTF.

This clone was recorded a few times. V is TRBV10-3 and J is TRBJ2-4; 11 bases align to TRBD2. The length of the CDR3 is 17 residues. Trimming cost V 2 bases and J 7 bases; bases outside gene matches: 10. The V gene's germline CDR1 is ENHRY and CDR2 SYGVKD. The CDR3 sequence: CAISEDLSGRALNIQYF. The CDR3 DNA reads as TGTGCCATCAGTGAGGATCTTAGCGGGAGGGCCTTGAACATTCAGTACTTC.

By frequency in the sample, this clone is medium-sized (0.01 to 0.1%). CDR3 loop: CASSPERAGYNEQFF. The DNA of the CDR3 is TGTGCCAGCTCACCCGAGCGGGCTGGCTACAATGAGCAGTTCTTC. The J gene is TRBJ2-1, the V gene TRBV18, with D maybe TRBD2 (6 bases). The V gene lost 3 bases and the J gene lost 3 bases, with 12 bases spanning the gap. From germline, CDR1 is KGHSH and CDR2 LQKENI. The CDR3 length is 15 residues.

This clone was counted only a few times. The chain recombines TRBV19 with TRBJ1-1; D not certain. This CDR3 region has 15 residues. V lost 7 bases and J lost 4, with 19 bases in between. From germline, CDR1 is LNHDA and CDR2 SQIVND (reference sequence). DNA of the CDR3: TGTGCCAGTATGGCCCAGGCCCGCTGGTCCACTGAAGCTTTCTTT. Its translation: CASMAQARWSTEAFF. Together with reference TRBV19 and TRBJ1-1, the CDR3 gives the full variable domain: DGGITQSPKYLFRKEGQNVTLSCEQNLNHDAMYWYRQDPGQGLRLIYYSQIVNDFQKGDIAEGYSVSREKKESFPLTVTSAQKNPTAFYLCASMAQARWSTEAFFGQGTRLTVV.

A few counts support this clone. J is TRBJ1-1 and V is TRBV11-2, with D hard to call. From germline, CDR1 is SGHAT and CDR2 FQNNGV. The length of the CDR3 is 12 residues. Trimming left V 4 bases short and J 5 bases short, with 8 bases between. Here the CDR3 reads CASSSSGTEAFF. In nucleotides, the CDR3 is TGTGCCAGCAGCTCCTCGGGGACTGAAGCTTTCTTT. The whole variable domain, filled in from reference TRBV11-2 and TRBJ1-1, reads EAGVAQSPRYKIIEKRQSVAFWCNPISGHATLYWYQQILGQGPKLLIQFQNNGVVDDSQLPKDRFSAERLKGVDSTLKIQPAKLEDSAVYLCASSSSGTEAFFGQGTRLTVV.

This rearrangement joins TRBV7-9 to TRBJ1-5, with TRBD1 matching over 7 bases. V gave up 5 bases and J gave up 4 bases; unmatched junction bases: 5. Germline V CDR1 and CDR2: SEHNR, FQNEAQ (reference sequence). This CDR3 contains 14 residues. In nucleotides, the CDR3 is TGTGCCAGCAGCGAGGGACAGATAAATCAGCCCCAGCATTTT. Its protein product is CASSEGQINQPQHF. The full variable domain, with the rest looked up from reference TRBV7-9 and TRBJ1-5, is DTGVSQNPRHKITKRGQNVTFRCDPISEHNRLYWYRQTLGQGPEFLTYFQNEAQLEKSRLLSDRFSAERPKGSFSTLEIQRTEQGDSAMYLCASSEGQINQPQHFGDGTRLSIL.

The chain couples TRBV30 to TRBJ1-1, with 8 nucleotides matching TRBD1. The V segment lost 4 bases and the J segment 4 bases; nucleotides outside the gene matches: 2. The CDR3 loop spans 12 amino acids. The germline CDR1 and CDR2 sequences are GTSNPN and SVGIG (reference sequence). CDR3 sequence: CAWNRGTTEAFF. CDR3 bases: TGTGCCTGGAACAGGGGGACCACTGAAGCTTTCTTT.

This clone turned up a few times. The chain combines TRBV15 with TRBJ2-1; TRBD2 matches 10 bases. V gave up 0 bases and J gave up 4 bases; unmatched junction bases: 9. Per germline, CDR1 LNHNV and CDR2 YYDKDF (reference sequence). The CDR3 sequence is 18 residues long. The CDR3 coding sequence is TGTGCCACCAGCAGAGATCGAACTAGCGGGACAGTTTACAATGAGCAGTTCTTC. Its translation: CATSRDRTSGTVYNEQFF.

Only a few counts were recorded for this clone. This chain joins TRBV5-4 and TRBJ1-2; 11 bases match TRBD1. Trimming cost V 4 bases and J 6 bases; bases outside gene matches: 14. This CDR3 spans 17 amino acids. The germline V gene encodes CDR1 SGHNT and CDR2 YYREEE (reference sequence). CDR3 sequence (DNA): TGTGCCAGCAGCCCGCGGACAGGGGGCAGAAAAACTGATGGCTACACCTTC. It encodes CASSPRTGGRKTDGYTF.

The chain has TRBV4-1 and TRBJ2-7; the D gene is possibly TRBD1 (6 bases). The CDR3 spans 19 residues. Germline V lookup: CDR1 MGHRA, CDR2 YSYEKL. V lost 0 bases and J 2 bases, leaving 23 bases between the germline ends. The CDR3 DNA reads as TGCGCCAGCAGCCAAGAAGGGCGCCGCAGGGGTTCCATCCCCTACGAGCAGTACTTC. Protein sequence: CASSQEGRRRGSIPYEQYF.

This clone was counted a few times. This rearrangement joins TRBV11-2 to TRBJ2-1; unclear D gene. Germline CDR1 SGHAT, CDR2 FQNNGV. V lost 4 bases and J lost 1, with 8 bases in between. This CDR3 is built from 14 residues. CDR3 bases: TGTGCCAGCAGCTATTTCGGATCCTACAATGAGCAGTTCTTC. It is translated as CASSYFGSYNEQFF.

This clone was counted many times. The chain employs TRBV2 and TRBJ2-2, with D possibly matching TRBD1 (6 bases). The germline V gene encodes CDR1 SNHLY and CDR2 FYNNEI. Trimming left V 6 bases short and J 4 bases short, with 12 bases between. The CDR3 has 14 residues. CDR3 bases: TGTGCCAGCAGCCCAGACAGGATCACCGGGGAGCTGTTTTTT. It encodes CASSPDRITGELFF.

V usage is TRBV28 and J usage is TRBJ2-3; 8 nucleotides agree with TRBD1. Germline trimming cut 9 bases from V and 4 bases from J; bases unmatched to any gene: 3. The CDR3 is 12 amino acids. The germline CDR1 and CDR2 sequences are MDHEN and SYDVKM. The CDR3 here is CASTDRADTQYF. The CDR3 coding sequence is TGTGCCAGTACGGACAGGGCAGATACGCAGTATTTT.

A remark on this clone: The identical CDR3 is also encoded by other nucleotide sequences in the sample. The V and J genes are TRBV30 and TRBJ1-3, with D perhaps matching TRBD1 (6 bases). Germline CDR1 is GTSNPN and CDR2 is SVGIG (reference sequence). The CDR3 contains 14 residues. Trimming took off 0 bases at V and 4 bases at J, with 10 bases between the two ends. DNA for the CDR3: TGTGCCTGGAGTGTACAAGGGGGAGGAAACACCATATATTTT. Its protein product is CAWSVQGGGNTIYF.

In its sample, this clone was seen a few times. The genes are TRBV12-5 and TRBJ1-5; D not certain. The CDR3 is 13 amino acids. Germline CDR1 LGHNT, CDR2 FRNRAP. The V end lost 2 bases, the J end lost 2 bases, and 4 bases lay between the germline ends. The CDR3 DNA sequence: TGTGCTAGTGGTTTGTCGGGCAATCAGCCCCAGCATTTT. The encoded protein is CASGLSGNQPQHF.

This chain links TRBV18 with TRBJ1-2, with a tentative D call TRBD1 (5 bases). CDR1 and CDR2 from the germline V gene are KGHSH and LQKENI. The CDR3 extends over 18 amino acids. Trimming removed 0 bases from V and 4 bases from J, with 21 bases in between. The CDR3 is CASSPPRRHLEGPYGYTF. The CDR3 DNA is TGTGCCAGCTCACCACCGCGGAGGCATCTGGAGGGGCCCTATGGCTACACCTTC.

In its sample, this clone was seen once. The chain couples TRBV28 to TRBJ1-1; 7 nucleotides match TRBD1. This CDR3 contains 15 residues. Germline loops: CDR1 MDHEN, CDR2 SYDVKM. J was trimmed by 5 bases and V by 2 bases; bases with no gene match: 8. The CDR3 region is CASSLPLAGGTEAFF. In nucleotides, the CDR3 is TGTGCCAGCAGTTTACCCCTGGCAGGGGGGACTGAAGCTTTCTTT.

This clone was found a few times. J is TRBJ1-5 and V is TRBV15; no reliable D call. V lost 0 bases and J 7 bases, leaving 7 bases between the germline ends. This CDR3 comprises 13 residues. Germline CDR1 and CDR2: LNHNV and YYDKDF (reference sequence). In DNA form, the CDR3 reads TGTGCCACCAGCAGAGATCGGAAGCAGCCCCAGCATTTT. Protein sequence: CATSRDRKQPQHF.

The chain links TRBV10-3 to TRBJ1-2; possibly TRBD1 for D (6 bases). The V gene's germline CDR1 is ENHRY and CDR2 SYGVKD. Trimming shortened V by 6 bases and J by 0 bases, and 14 bases separated the two germline ends. The CDR3 has 15 amino acids. In DNA form, the CDR3 reads TGTGCCATCAGCCAAGACCGGGGGCCTAACTATGGCTACACCTTC. It is translated as CAISQDRGPNYGYTF.

The chain has TRBV5-1 and TRBJ1-1; D gene ambiguous. Germline V gene data show CDR1 as SGHRS and CDR2 as YFSETQ. The CDR3 spans 14 residues. The V and J ends lost 0 bases and 4 bases respectively, with 10 bases between them. CDR3 residues: CASSLEVSPTEAFF. The CDR3 DNA reads TGCGCCAGCAGCTTGGAGGTGTCCCCCACTGAAGCTTTCTTT.

This chain joins TRBV10-3 and TRBJ1-3, with D perhaps TRBD1 (6 bases). The V gene's germline CDR1 is ENHRY and CDR2 SYGVKD. Deletions cut 3 bases from V and 3 bases from J, with 15 bases between. The CDR3 contains 16 residues. For the CDR3, the DNA is TGTGCCATCAGTGATTCATCGGGGGGCATTGGAAACACCATATATTTT. Translated, it gives CAISDSSGGIGNTIYF.

In its sample, this clone was seen a few times. This chain links TRBV7-8 with TRBJ2-7; unclear D gene. The V end lost 1 base, the J end lost 3 bases, and 7 bases lay between the germline ends. CDR3 length: 13 residues. Germline assignment: CDR1 SGHVS and CDR2 FQNEAQ. CDR3 loop: CASSLGNNYEQYF. The CDR3 nucleotides read TGTGCCAGCAGCTTAGGAAACAACTACGAGCAGTACTTC.

This clone is a singleton in its sample. The CDR3 is CASSFPGKLFF. CDR3 bases: TGTGCCAGCAGTTTCCCCGGAAAACTGTTTTTT. The chain couples TRBV28 to TRBJ1-4; no clear D. With 3 bases removed from V and 10 bases from J, the gap between germline ends came to 6 bases. The CDR3 is 11 amino acids. From germline, CDR1 is MDHEN and CDR2 SYDVKM.

CDR3 bases: TGTGCCAGCAGCGTAAGGGACAGGCTCTACAATGAGCAGTTCTTC. Translation: CASSVRDRLYNEQFF. The rearrangement links TRBV9 to TRBJ2-1, with 8 bases that match TRBD1. V was clipped by 1 base and J by 3 bases; unmatched bases: 3. The CDR3 is 15 residues long. Germline V lookup: CDR1 SGDLS, CDR2 YYNGEE.

The rearrangement uses TRBV5-6 and TRBJ2-3, with a tentative D call TRBD2 (6 bases). V was trimmed by 5 bases and J by 0 bases, leaving 10 bases between them. There are 14 residues in the CDR3. Germline lookup yields CDR1 SGHDT and CDR2 YYEEEE. CDR3 loop: CASSQAGSTDTQYF. CDR3 coding DNA: TGTGCCAGCAGTCAAGCGGGTAGCACAGATACGCAGTATTTT.